This TCR beta chain was captured in a study of blood T cell repertoires in COVID-19. Seattle's enrolled individuals joined amid active infection and were then monitored longitudinally. The CDR3 covers 16 residues. V lost 3 bases, J lost 4 bases, and 19 bases lay in between. Germline CDR1 reads SGDLS; CDR2 reads YYNGEE. Assay used: immunoSEQ multiplex PCR; TCRdb lists only in-frame clones, some missing. The sample comprises about 350,000 clones, around nine tenths of which are singletons, and more than 5.5% rests with the top ten. The V and J genes are TRBV9 and TRBJ1-2, with D tentatively TRBD1 (5 bases). This receptor was obtained from a woman aged 70-85 years with COVID-19, enrolled during active disease. Material for sequencing was peripheral blood. CDR3 amino acids: CASSAASLGLSYGYTF. DNA of the CDR3: TGTGCCAGCAGCGCCGCCTCTTTGGGACTGAGCTATGGCTACACCTTC.